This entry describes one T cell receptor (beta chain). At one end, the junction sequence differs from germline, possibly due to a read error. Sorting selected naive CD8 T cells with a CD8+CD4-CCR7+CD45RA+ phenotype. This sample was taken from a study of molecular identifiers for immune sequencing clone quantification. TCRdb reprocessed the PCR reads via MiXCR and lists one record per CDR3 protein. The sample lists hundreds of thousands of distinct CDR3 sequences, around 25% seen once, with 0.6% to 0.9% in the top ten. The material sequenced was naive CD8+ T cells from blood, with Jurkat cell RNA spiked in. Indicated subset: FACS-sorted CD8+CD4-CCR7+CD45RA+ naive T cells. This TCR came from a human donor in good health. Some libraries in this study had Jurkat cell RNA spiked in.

The CDR3 loop is CAGSRWARDRADTQYF. Here the CDR3 DNA reads TGCGCCGGCAGCCGGTGGGCCAGGGATCGGGCAGATACGCAGTATTTT. The rearrangement links TRBV4-3 to TRBJ2-3; possibly TRBD1 for D (5 bases). CDR1 is LGHNA and CDR2 is YSLEER in the germline V gene. The CDR3 covers 16 residues.